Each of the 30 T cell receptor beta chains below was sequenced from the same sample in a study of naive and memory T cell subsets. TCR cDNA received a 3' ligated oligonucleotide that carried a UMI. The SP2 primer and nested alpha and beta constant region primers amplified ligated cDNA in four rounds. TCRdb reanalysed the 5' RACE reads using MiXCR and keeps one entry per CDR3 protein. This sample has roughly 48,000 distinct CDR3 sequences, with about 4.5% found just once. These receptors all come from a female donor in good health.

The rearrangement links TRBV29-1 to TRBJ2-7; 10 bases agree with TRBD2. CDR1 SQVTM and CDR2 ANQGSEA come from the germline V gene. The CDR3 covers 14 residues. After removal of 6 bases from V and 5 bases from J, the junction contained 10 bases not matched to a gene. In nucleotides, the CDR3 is TGCAGCGTCGCCCCTAGCGGGAGAGGCAACGAGCAGTACTTC. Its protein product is CSVAPSGRGNEQYF.

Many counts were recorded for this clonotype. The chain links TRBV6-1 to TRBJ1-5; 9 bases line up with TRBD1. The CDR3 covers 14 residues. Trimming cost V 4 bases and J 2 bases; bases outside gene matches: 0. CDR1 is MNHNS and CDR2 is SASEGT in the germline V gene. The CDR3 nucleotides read TGTGCCAGCAGTGGGACAGGGGGCAATCAGCCCCAGCATTTT. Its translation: CASSGTGGNQPQHF.

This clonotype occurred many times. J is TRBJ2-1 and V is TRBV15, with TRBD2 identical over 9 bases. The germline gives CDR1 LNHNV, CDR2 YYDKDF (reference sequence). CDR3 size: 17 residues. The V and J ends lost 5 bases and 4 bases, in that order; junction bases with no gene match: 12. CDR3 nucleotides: TGTGCCACCAGCGGAGGCACCAGGACTAGCGCGTACAATGAGCAGTTCTTC. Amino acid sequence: CATSGGTRTSAYNEQFF.

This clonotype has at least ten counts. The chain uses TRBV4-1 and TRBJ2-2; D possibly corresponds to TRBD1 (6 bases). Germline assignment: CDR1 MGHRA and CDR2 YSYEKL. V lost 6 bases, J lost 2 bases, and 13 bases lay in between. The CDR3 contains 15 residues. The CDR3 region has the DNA TGCGCCAGCAGACCCCAGGGGATTAACACCGGGGAGCTGTTTTTT. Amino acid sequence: CASRPQGINTGELFF.

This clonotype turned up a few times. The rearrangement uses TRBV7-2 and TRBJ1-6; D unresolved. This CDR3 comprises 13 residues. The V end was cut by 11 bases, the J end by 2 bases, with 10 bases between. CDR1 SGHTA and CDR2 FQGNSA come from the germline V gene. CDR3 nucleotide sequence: TGTGCCGTTGCGTCCCCCTATAATTCACCCCTCCACTTT. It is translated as CAVASPYNSPLHF.

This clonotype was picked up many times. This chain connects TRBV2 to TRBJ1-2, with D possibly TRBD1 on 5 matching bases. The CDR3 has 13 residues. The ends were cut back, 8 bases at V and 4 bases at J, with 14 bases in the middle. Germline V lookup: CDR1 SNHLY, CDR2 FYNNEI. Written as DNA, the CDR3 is TGTGCCAGCCCCGGGGGGGGAACCTATGGCTACACCTTC. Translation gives CASPGGGTYGYTF.

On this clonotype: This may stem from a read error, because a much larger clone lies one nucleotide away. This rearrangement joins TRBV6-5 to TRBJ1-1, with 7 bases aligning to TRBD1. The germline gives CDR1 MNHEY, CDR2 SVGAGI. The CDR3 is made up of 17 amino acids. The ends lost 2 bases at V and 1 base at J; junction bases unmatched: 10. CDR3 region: CASSYDRDRGWNTEAFF. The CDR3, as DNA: TGTGCCAGCAGTTACGACCGGGACAGAGGTTGGAACACTGAAGCTTTCTTT.

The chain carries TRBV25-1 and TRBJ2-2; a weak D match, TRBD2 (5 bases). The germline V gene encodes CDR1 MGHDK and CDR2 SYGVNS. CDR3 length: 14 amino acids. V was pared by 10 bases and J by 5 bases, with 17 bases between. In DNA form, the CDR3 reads TGTGCCACCGCGGGCTATGGGGATACCGGGGAGCTGTTTTTT. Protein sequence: CATAGYGDTGELFF.

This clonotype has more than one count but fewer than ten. The DNA for the CDR3 is TGTGCCAGCAGCTTGGCGGGCCGCGGGAGGCCCTCAGATACGCAGTATTTT. This translates into CASSLAGRGRPSDTQYF. This rearrangement joins TRBV5-6 to TRBJ2-3, with 8 bases that match TRBD2. Germline V gene data show CDR1 as SGHDT and CDR2 as YYEEEE. This CDR3 is 17 amino acids long. Trimming cost V 0 bases and J 4 bases; bases outside gene matches: 10.

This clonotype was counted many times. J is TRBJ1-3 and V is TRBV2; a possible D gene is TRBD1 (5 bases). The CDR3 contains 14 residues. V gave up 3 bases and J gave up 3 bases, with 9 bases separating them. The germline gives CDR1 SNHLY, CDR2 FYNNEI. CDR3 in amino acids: CASSDYRSGNTIYF. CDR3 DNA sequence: TGTGCCAGCAGTGATTACAGGAGTGGAAACACCATATATTTT.

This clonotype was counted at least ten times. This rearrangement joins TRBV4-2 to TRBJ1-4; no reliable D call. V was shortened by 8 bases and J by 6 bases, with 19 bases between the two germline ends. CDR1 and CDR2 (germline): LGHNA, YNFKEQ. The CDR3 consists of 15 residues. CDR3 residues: CASRPRRVRDEKLFF. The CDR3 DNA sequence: TGTGCCAGCCGGCCACGGAGGGTGAGGGATGAAAAACTGTTTTTT.

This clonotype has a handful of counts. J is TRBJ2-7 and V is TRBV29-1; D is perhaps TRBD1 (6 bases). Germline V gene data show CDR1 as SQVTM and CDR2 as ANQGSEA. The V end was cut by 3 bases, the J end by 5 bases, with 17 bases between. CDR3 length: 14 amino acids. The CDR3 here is CSVETLGTRDEQYF. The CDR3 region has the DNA TGCAGCGTTGAGACGCTCGGGACACGAGACGAGCAGTACTTC.

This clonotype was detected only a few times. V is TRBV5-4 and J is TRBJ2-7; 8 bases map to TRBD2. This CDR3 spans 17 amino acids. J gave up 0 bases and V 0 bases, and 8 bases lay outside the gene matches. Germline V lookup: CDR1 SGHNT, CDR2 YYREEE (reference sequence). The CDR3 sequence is CASSLDVLAESSYEQYF. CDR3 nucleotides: TGTGCCAGCAGCTTGGATGTACTAGCGGAGAGCTCCTACGAGCAGTACTTC.

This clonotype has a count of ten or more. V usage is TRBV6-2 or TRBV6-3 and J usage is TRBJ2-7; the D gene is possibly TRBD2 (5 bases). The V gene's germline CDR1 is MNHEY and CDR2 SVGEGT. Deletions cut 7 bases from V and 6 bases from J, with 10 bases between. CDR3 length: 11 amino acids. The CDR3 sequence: CASTLGVEQYF. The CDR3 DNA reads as TGTGCCAGCACCCTCGGGGTCGAGCAGTACTTC.

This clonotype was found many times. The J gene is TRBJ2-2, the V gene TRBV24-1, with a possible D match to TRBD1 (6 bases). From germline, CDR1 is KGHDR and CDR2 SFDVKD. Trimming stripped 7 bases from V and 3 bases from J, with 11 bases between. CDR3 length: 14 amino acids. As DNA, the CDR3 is TGTGCCACCAGAGACGGACAGCACACCGGGGAGCTGTTTTTT. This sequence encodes CATRDGQHTGELFF.

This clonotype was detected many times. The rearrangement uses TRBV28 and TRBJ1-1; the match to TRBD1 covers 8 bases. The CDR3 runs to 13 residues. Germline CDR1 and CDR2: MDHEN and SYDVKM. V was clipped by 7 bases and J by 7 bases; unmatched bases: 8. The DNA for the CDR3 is TGTGCCAGCAACCCACCCGGGACAGGTGAAGCTTTCTTT. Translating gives CASNPPGTGEAFF.

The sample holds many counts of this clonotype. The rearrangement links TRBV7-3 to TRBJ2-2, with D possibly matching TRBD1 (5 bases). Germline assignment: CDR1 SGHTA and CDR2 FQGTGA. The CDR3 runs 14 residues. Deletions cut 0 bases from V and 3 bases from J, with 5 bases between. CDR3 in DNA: TGTGCCAGCAGCTTAACCAGGGACACCGGGGAGCTGTTTTTT. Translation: CASSLTRDTGELFF.

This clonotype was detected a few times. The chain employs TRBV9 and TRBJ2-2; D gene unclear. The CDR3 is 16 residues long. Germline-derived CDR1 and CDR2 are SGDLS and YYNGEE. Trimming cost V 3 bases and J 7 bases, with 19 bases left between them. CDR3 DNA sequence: TGTGCCAGCAGCGCCCGAAGGTCCATCATGGACGGGGAGCTGTTTTTT. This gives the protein CASSARRSIMDGELFF.

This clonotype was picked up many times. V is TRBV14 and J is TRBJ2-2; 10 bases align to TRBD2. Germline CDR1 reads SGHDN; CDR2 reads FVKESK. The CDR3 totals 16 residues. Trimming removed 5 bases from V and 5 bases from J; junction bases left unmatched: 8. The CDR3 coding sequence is TGTGCCAGCAGCTCAAGCGGGAGGGCCAGAACCGGGGAGCTGTTTTTT. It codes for CASSSSGRARTGELFF. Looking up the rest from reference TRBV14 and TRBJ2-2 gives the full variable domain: EAGVTQFPSHSVIEKGQTVTLRCDPISGHDNLYWYRRVMGKEIKFLLHFVKESKQDESGMPNNRFLAERTGGTYSTLKVQPAELEDSGVYFCASSSSGRARTGELFFGEGSRLTVL.

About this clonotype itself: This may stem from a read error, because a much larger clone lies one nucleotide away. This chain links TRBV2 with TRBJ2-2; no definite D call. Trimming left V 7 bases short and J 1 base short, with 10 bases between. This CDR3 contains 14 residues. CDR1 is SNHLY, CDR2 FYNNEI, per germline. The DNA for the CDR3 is TGTGCCAGCAAGAGGATAGAGAACACCGGGGAGCTGTTTTTT. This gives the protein CASKRIENTGELFF. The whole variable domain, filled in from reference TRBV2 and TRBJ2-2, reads EPEVTQTPSHQVTQMGQEVILRCVPISNHLYFYWYRQILGQKVEFLVSFYNNEISEKSEIFDDQFSVERPDGSNFTLKIRSTKLEDSAMYFCASKRIENTGELFFGEGSRLTVL.

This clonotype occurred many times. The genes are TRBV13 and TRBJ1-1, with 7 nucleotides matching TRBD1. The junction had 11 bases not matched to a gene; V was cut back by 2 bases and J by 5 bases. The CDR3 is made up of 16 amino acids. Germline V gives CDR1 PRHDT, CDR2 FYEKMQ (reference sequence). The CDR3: CASSLLNRDRRTEAFF. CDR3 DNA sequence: TGTGCCAGCAGCTTATTGAACCGGGACAGAAGAACTGAAGCTTTCTTT.

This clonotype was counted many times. This CDR3 reads CASSLSTSAYNEQFF. In DNA, the CDR3 is TGTGCCAGCAGCTTATCGACTAGCGCGTACAATGAGCAGTTCTTC. The rearrangement uses TRBV7-2 and TRBJ2-1; 8 bases fit TRBD2. In germline, CDR1 is SGHTA, CDR2 FQGNSA. The CDR3 is 15 residues long. Trimming at V came to 2 bases and at J to 4 bases, leaving 4 bases not matched to a gene.

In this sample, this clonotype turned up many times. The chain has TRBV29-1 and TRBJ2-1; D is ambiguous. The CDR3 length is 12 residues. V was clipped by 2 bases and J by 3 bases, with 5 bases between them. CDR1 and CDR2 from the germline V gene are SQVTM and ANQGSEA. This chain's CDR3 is CSVEWIYNEQFF. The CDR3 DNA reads TGCAGCGTTGAATGGATCTACAATGAGCAGTTCTTC.

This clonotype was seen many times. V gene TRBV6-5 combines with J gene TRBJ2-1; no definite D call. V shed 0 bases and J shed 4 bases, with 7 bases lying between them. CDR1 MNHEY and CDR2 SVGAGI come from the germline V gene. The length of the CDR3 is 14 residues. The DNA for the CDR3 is TGTGCCAGCAGTTACTCCCGTCTATACAATGAGCAGTTCTTC. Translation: CASSYSRLYNEQFF.

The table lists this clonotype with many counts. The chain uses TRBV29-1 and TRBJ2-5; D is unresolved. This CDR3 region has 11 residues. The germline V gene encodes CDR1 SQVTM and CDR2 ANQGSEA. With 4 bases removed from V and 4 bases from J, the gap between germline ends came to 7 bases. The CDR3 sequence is CSVGRGETQYF. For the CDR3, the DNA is TGCAGCGTTGGCAGAGGAGAGACCCAGTACTTC.

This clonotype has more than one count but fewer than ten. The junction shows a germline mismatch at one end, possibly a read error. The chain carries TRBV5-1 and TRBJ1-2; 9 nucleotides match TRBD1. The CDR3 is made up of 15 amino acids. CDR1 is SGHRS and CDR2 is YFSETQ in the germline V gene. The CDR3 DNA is TGCGCCAGCAGCTCACAAACAGGGGGCGGTGATGGCGACACCTTC. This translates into CASSSQTGGGDGDTF.

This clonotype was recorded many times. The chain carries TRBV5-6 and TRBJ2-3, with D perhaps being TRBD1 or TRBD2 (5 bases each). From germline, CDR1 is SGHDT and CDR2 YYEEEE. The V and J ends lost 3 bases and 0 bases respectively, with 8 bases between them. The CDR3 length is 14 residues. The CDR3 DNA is TGTGCCAGCAGCTGGGACGGTAGCACAGATACGCAGTATTTT. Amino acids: CASSWDGSTDTQYF.

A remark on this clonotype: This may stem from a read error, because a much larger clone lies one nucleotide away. The CDR3 spells CSARDPLPPNEQFF. The DNA of the CDR3 is TGCAGTGCTCGGGACCCCCTGCCCCCCAATGAGCAGTTCTTC. The chain is built from TRBV20-1 and TRBJ2-1; D is tentatively TRBD1 or TRBD2 (5 bases each). Germline CDR1 reads DFQATT; CDR2 reads SNEGSKA (reference sequence). The CDR3 has 14 residues. V was cut by 5 bases and J by 6 bases, with 17 bases left in between.

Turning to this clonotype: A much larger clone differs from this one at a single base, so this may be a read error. CDR3 in amino acids: CASSFGGASRGEQFF. CDR3 nucleotides: TGTGCCAGCAGTTTTGGGGGGGCCTCGCGGGGTGAGCAGTTCTTC. The V call is TRBV28, the J call TRBJ2-1, with D maybe TRBD2 (7 bases). Germline CDR1 is MDHEN and CDR2 is SYDVKM. V was trimmed by 3 bases and J by 9 bases, leaving 18 bases between them. The length of the CDR3 is 15 residues.

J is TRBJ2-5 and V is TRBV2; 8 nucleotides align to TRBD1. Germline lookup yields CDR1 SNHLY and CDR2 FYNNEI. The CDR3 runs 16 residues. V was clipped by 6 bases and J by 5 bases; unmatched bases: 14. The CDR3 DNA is TGTGCCAGCAGGCGGGACCAGGGGGCGTTTAGGGAGACCCAGTACTTC. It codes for CASRRDQGAFRETQYF.